Included here is one T cell receptor (beta chain) sequence, with context. The antigen is not known. This entry comes from a study of CD8 T cells in Susac syndrome. As for the study in general: At the time of blood draw, patients with Susac syndrome were therapy-naive, receiving corticosteroids, or receiving intravenous immunoglobulin alone.

Peripheral blood CD8+ and CD4+ T cells were profiled by TCR beta sequencing. V was trimmed by 7 bases and J by 9 bases, leaving 16 bases between them. The V gene's germline CDR1 is GTSNPN and CDR2 SVGIG (reference sequence). The CDR3 extends over 13 amino acids. Study-wide findings and caveats: The study conceded that its TCR sequencing and HLA analysis involved relatively few individuals.

Random hexamers primed reverse transcription of about 0.45 to 1 ug RNA. Amplification of TCR beta CDR3 spanned 54 Vbeta and 13 Jbeta via immunoSEQ multiplex PCR. TCRdb re-called the immunoSEQ multiplex PCR reads through MiXCR, storing one row per CDR3 protein. This sample yields around 200,000 distinct CDR3 sequences, of which approximately 94% are seen a single time; approximately 0.1% belongs to the top ten. This receptor was taken from a human donor with Susac syndrome. Sequenced sample: CD4+ T cells from PBMCs. The V and J genes are TRBV30 and TRBJ1-6, with D maybe TRBD1 (5 bases). CDR3 coding DNA: TGTGCCTTCCGGAGAGGGGTTGCTTCACCCCTCCACTTT. Residues: CAFRRGVASPLHF.